The rows below give T cell receptor beta chains drawn from one sample of a study of breast tumors, draining lymph nodes, adjacent tissues. TCRdb reanalysed the multiplex PCR reads using MiXCR and keeps one entry per CDR3 protein. The sample comprises roughly 15,000 distinct CDR3 sequences, around 50% of which are singletons, and about 15% rests with the top ten. Source material: tumor-adjacent breast tissue. These receptors all stem from a female donor with breast cancer. Some clones in this sample may be carry-over from other donors' samples. The CDR3 runs from the conserved cysteine through the conserved F or W. A D gene is named only where the DNA matches it firmly. Clone size is shown for a subset of rows, as once, few, many or a class of expanded clone.

clone_size | j_call | v_call | cdr3_length | d_call | cdr3_aa
. | TRBJ2-7 | TRBV5-6 | 14 | . | CASGLAGDPYEQYF
. | TRBJ2-4 | TRBV19 | 17 | . | CASRPSGNRRAKNIQYF
many | TRBJ2-1 | TRBV29-1 | 14 | . | CSVVYYLGEDEQFF
. | TRBJ1-6 | TRBV19 | 18 | TRBD1 | CASSIRDTGGGGNSPLHF
. | TRBJ1-2 | TRBV9 | 13 | . | CASSVDFQYGYTF
many | TRBJ2-2 | TRBV9 | 15 | . | CASSVGGANTGELFF
. | TRBJ1-3 | TRBV20-1 | 14 | . | CSARAEGRGNTIYF
many | TRBJ2-2 | TRBV19 | 14 | TRBD1 | CASNRQGDSGELFF
. | TRBJ2-5 | TRBV4-3 | 14 | TRBD2 | CASSREGSSETQYF
many | TRBJ1-1 | TRBV7-9 | 13 | . | CASSLGQAYEAFF
many | TRBJ2-1 | TRBV12-3/TRBV12-4 | 14 | TRBD2 | CASSDRDYNNEQFF
once | TRBJ2-3 | TRBV10-3 | 17 | . | CAISDWTASLSTDTQYF
many | TRBJ2-5 | TRBV3-1 | 17 | . | CASSSQLGTPGVETQYF
. | TRBJ2-3 | TRBV4-1 | 19 | . | CASSQELAGRILSTDTQYF
. | TRBJ2-2 | TRBV20-1 | 15 | . | CSAFSIGTGELGWFF
medium-sized | TRBJ2-3 | TRBV20-1 | 18 | TRBD2 | CSARLYVLGGRVGDTQYF
. | TRBJ2-3 | TRBV15 | 14 | . | CATSRDPGTDTQYF
. | TRBJ2-2 | TRBV6-2/TRBV6-3 | 11 | . | CASTLIGELFF
. | TRBJ1-3 | TRBV29-1 | 15 | . | CSVAGGSDSGNTIYF
. | TRBJ1-5 | TRBV15 | 14 | . | CATSRDSGYQPQHF
. | TRBJ1-5 | TRBV20-1 | 14 | . | CSARDADRSLPQHF
many | TRBJ2-5 | TRBV3-1 | 15 | TRBD1 | CASSSGTGLGETQYF
many | TRBJ2-6 | TRBV27 | 13 | . | CASSLREVDVLTF
many | TRBJ2-2 | TRBV30 | 14 | . | CAWIRQTNTGELFF
medium-sized | TRBJ2-1 | TRBV29-1 | 13 | TRBD1 | CSVEGTGLNEQFF
. | TRBJ1-2 | TRBV2 | 14 | TRBD1 | CASSRQGANYGYTF
. | TRBJ1-5 | TRBV7-2 | 15 | . | CASSPTGNTYQPQHF
. | TRBJ1-2 | TRBV7-9 | 15 | . | CASSQGANSNYGYPF
. | TRBJ1-2 | TRBV10-3 | 12 | TRBD1 | CATSDREYGYTF
many | TRBJ1-4 | TRBV7-9 | 14 | TRBD1 | CASSPWTGGEKLFF
. | TRBJ1-5 | TRBV20-1 | 15 | . | CSARDPGYSNQPQHF
. | TRBJ1-3 | TRBV19 | 18 | . | CASSLGGVVSRSGNTIYF
once | TRBJ2-5 | TRBV7-2 | 16 | . | CASSLGADGSNQPQYF
medium-sized | TRBJ2-1 | TRBV10-2 | 16 | . | CASSELGSLQWSEQFF
. | TRBJ1-4 | TRBV20-1 | 15 | . | CSARELAQGGEKLFF
. | TRBJ2-7 | TRBV19 | 15 | . | CASSMRGGVGDEQYF
once | TRBJ1-2 | TRBV10-1 | 16 | . | CASSEGTANANYGYTF
medium-sized | TRBJ2-3 | TRBV20-1 | 13 | . | CSAPKQDTDTQYF
. | TRBJ2-1 | TRBV7-2 | 15 | TRBD2 | CASSTGTSYYNEQFF
medium-sized | TRBJ2-6 | TRBV6-4 | 14 | . | CASSLSFGANVLTF
. | TRBJ2-1 | TRBV7-2 | 22 | . | CASSLGETEPETKDVTTNEQFF
many | TRBJ1-1 | TRBV30 | 12 | . | CAWGAGATEAFF
many | TRBJ1-5 | TRBV6-2/TRBV6-3 | 14 | . | CASARRGGNQPQHF
. | TRBJ1-2 | TRBV12-3/TRBV12-4 | 13 | . | CASSPNKGYGYTF
. | TRBJ2-6 | TRBV2 | 18 | . | CAGGQGYGRAGGANVLTF
many | TRBJ2-7 | TRBV6-2/TRBV6-3 | 15 | TRBD1 | CASTYPGQGFREQYF
few | TRBJ2-7 | TRBV20-1 | 11 | . | CSASGSYEQYF
. | TRBJ2-1 | TRBV29-1 | 12 | . | CSVEGLADEQFF
. | TRBJ2-7 | TRBV7-2 | 15 | . | CASSLTRQGFYEQYF
once | TRBJ2-7 | TRBV10-1 | 13 | TRBD1 | CASARDRGSEQYF
. | TRBJ2-2 | TRBV6-2/TRBV6-3 | 11 | . | CASSYSRELFF
. | TRBJ1-5 | TRBV19 | 15 | . | CACGISLSSNQPQHF
. | TRBJ1-4 | TRBV11-3 | 14 | . | CASSLGRGDEKPFF
. | TRBJ1-2 | TRBV20-1 | 14 | TRBD1 | CSATSPGPGGGYTF
many | TRBJ2-2 | TRBV4-2 | 15 | TRBD2 | CASSRTSGSTGELFF
many | TRBJ1-5 | TRBV6-5 | 14 | TRBD1 | CASSQTGEGQPQHF